Listed below are T cell receptor beta chains from one sample, sequenced in a study of cytomegalovirus exposure and HLA in healthy donors. The assay was immunoSEQ multiplex PCR, and TCRdb's table has in-frame clones only and misses some. The sample records under 200,000 clones, around 79% being singletons. Material: PBMCs. Every receptor here comes from a woman in her forties in good health and CMV-seropositive. Both conserved end residues are part of each CDR3. A D gene is named only where the DNA matches it firmly. Clone size, where shown, is once, few, many, or a class for clones that have expanded.

size	length	D	V	J	DNA	CDR3
NA	13	NA	TRBV2	TRBJ2-7	TGTGCCAGCAGTGACGATGTTAACTACGAGCAGTACTTC	CASSDDVNYEQYF
many	17	TRBD1	TRBV19	TRBJ1-3	TGTGCCAGTAGTATGGATACCGGGACAGGGCCTGGAAACACCATATATTTT	CASSMDTGTGPGNTIYF
NA	15	NA	TRBV6-5	TRBJ2-1	TGTGCCAGCAGTTCCGCGGGGGCGGGGGACAATGAGCAGTTCTTC	CASSSAGAGDNEQFF
NA	14	TRBD1	TRBV5-1	TRBJ1-2	TGCGCCAGCAGCCCCGGGGACAGTAACTATGGCTACACCTTC	CASSPGDSNYGYTF
NA	14	NA	TRBV14	TRBJ1-2	TGTGCCAGCAGCCAAGCAAGTGGTCTGCGTGGCTACACCTTC	CASSQASGLRGYTF
NA	15	NA	TRBV4-3	TRBJ2-3	TGCGCCAGCAGCCCTATGCTAGCGAATACAGATACGCAGTATTTT	CASSPMLANTDTQYF
NA	13	NA	TRBV7-6	TRBJ1-1	TGTGCCAGCAGCGAACAGGGGAACACTGAAGCTTTCTTT	CASSEQGNTEAFF
NA	16	NA	TRBV2	TRBJ1-1	TGTGCCAGCAGTGAAATCGGGAACCCCGGGGACACTGAAGCTTTCTTT	CASSEIGNPGDTEAFF
NA	16	TRBD1	TRBV25-1	TRBJ2-5	TGTGCCAGCAGTGAATCTAGGACAGGGTTCTTAGAGACCCAGTACTTC	CASSESRTGFLETQYF
NA	16	NA	TRBV25-1	TRBJ2-1	TGTGCCAGCAGTGGAGGGGGGGCGAGCCCTTACAATGAGCAGTTCTTC	CASSGGGASPYNEQFF
NA	12	NA	TRBV19	TRBJ1-2	TGTGCCAGTAGTATCGGAACAGGGCGGTACACCTTC	CASSIGTGRYTF
NA	16	NA	TRBV9	TRBJ2-6	TGTGCCAGCAGCGTAGCCGGTAGCTCTGGGGCCAACGTCCTGACTTTC	CASSVAGSSGANVLTF
NA	15	TRBD2	TRBV9	TRBJ2-1	TGTGCCAGCAGCGTTCTAGCGGGGTCGAAGAATGAGCAGTTCTTC	CASSVLAGSKNEQFF
NA	13	NA	TRBV10-3	TRBJ2-3	TGTGCCACCGCCCTGGGGGGTGAAGATACGCAGTATTTT	CATALGGEDTQYF
NA	14	TRBD1	TRBV7-2	TRBJ2-7	TGTGCCAGCAGCTCCGGGACAGGGTACTACGAGCAGTACTTC	CASSSGTGYYEQYF
NA	12	NA	TRBV5-4	TRBJ1-1	TGTGCCAGCGGACACCAGAACACTGAAGCTTTCTTT	CASGHQNTEAFF
NA	16	NA	TRBV11-3	TRBJ1-2	TGTGCCAGCAGCTTAGCCCTATCGGGAAGGGTAGATGGCTACACCTTC	CASSLALSGRVDGYTF